This T cell receptor (beta chain) stems from a study of CD8+CD57+ T cells in acquired aplastic anemia (dated by TCRdb to the late 2010s). Study-level background: DNA extracted from sorted CD4+ and CD8+ cells had a mean of roughly 3.4 ug, with a range of about 0.2 to 30 ug. CD8+CD57+ expansion was defined as frequency above the mean frequency observed in healthy subjects. Summary of the overall study and its limitations: Between patients and healthy controls, no significant difference in CD8+ Simpson's diversity was found (P=0.060). Although roughly 29 CD8+ CDR3 sequences were shared by patients and controls, these sequences appeared highly expressed in patients and within the immunodominant clones of patients.

To note about this clonotype: Its target antigen remains unknown. Base qualities were left out, and no much larger clone turns up one base away.

Trimmed from V: 3 bases; trimmed from J: 0 bases; junction bases lacking a gene match: 7. The germline V gene (reference sequence) specifies SGHNT as CDR1 and YYREEE as CDR2. The cysteine opens and the phenylalanine closes a CDR3 of 16 amino acids. The sequence is cut down to CDR3 DNA, 48 bases in frame from base 1. Flow cytometry had shown CD8+CD57+ cell expansion in the patients selected for sequencing. Every patient had a diagnosis of severe acquired aplastic anemia based on International Study of Aplastic Anemia and Agranulocytosis and Camitta criteria. Patients had received no therapy at the time of blood sampling. In this study, sorted CD4+ and CD8+ T cells from the blood of healthy subjects and of severe aplastic anemia patients had their TCR repertoires deep-sequenced. Patients were enrolled under clinicaltrials.gov protocols 00001620, 01623167, 00001397, 00071045, 00081523 and 00961064 in the USA. Ficoll-Paque density gradient centrifugation was used to isolate peripheral blood mononuclear cells. Before DNA was extracted, CD4+ and CD8+ T cells were sorted using either FACS or magnetic beads.

TCR beta VDJ combination and CDR3 sequence profiling used genomic DNA as the template. TCR repertoire sequencing was run on an Illumina HiSeq 2000. Regarding the original processing steps: Repertoire assessment relied on Simpson's diversity index, CDR3 size and DJ length profiles, and TRBV/TRBJ rearrangement plots. The most abundant DNA sequence in the deep sequencing data was defined as the immunodominant clone. CDR3 amino acid sequences were screened for sharing across subjects and were compared with published repertoires and the VDJdb database. Clones were called with MiXCR by TCRdb after fastp trimmed the public reads at Q25, and only in-frame beta chains were retained. Rows merge per CDR3 protein into single entries with the most common DNA and genes. For this entry, the V and J calls and clone size follow TCRdb and not the study's own pipeline. This sample is represented by 300,000 or so distinct CDR3 sequences; 56% of them were singletons. Together, the top ten hold 1% to 1.5% of the sample.

The chain uses TRBV5-4 and TRBJ1-1, and 8 bases in between align with TRBD1. The sample consisted of sorted CD4+, CD8+, or CD8+CD57+ T cells (not recorded which) from PBMCs. The receptor's source is a human donor with aplastic anemia. The CDR3 reads as follows: CASSSRTGTLNTEAFF. The nucleotides are TGTGCCAGCAGCTCGAGGACAGGGACCTTGAACACTGAAGCTTTCTTT.